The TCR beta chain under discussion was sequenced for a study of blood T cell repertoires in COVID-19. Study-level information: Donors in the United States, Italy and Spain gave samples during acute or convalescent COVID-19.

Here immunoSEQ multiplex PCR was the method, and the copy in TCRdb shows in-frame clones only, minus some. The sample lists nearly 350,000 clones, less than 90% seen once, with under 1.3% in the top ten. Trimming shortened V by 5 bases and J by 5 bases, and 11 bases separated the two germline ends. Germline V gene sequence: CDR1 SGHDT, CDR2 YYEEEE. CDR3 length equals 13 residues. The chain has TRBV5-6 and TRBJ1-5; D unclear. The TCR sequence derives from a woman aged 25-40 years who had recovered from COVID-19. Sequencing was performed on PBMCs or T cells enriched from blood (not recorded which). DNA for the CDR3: TGTGCCAGCAGTGAGGGAAGAGATCAGCCCCAGCATTTT. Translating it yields CASSEGRDQPQHF.